The 18 T cell receptor beta chains in this list originate from one sample, sequenced in a study of blood T cell repertoires in COVID-19. Using immunoSEQ multiplex PCR, the repertoire was profiled, and TCRdb retains in-frame clones only, with some absent. Among roughly 140,000 clones listed, approximately 88% were seen once. The sequenced material came from peripheral blood. These receptors all come from a woman in her forties or fifties with acute or convalescent COVID-19.

The V and J genes are TRBV2 and TRBJ1-6, with 7 bases fitting TRBD1. V gave up 4 bases and J gave up 4 bases; unmatched junction bases: 4. The CDR3 has 15 residues. Germline loops: CDR1 SNHLY, CDR2 FYNNEI. CDR3 bases: TGTGCCAGCAGTGGGGACAGCCCGTATAATTCACCCCTCCACTTT. It specifies CASSGDSPYNSPLHF.

The chain combines TRBV27 with TRBJ1-6, with TRBD1 matching over 8 bases. With V trimmed by 5 bases and J by 8 bases, 11 bases remained unmatched. This CDR3 is built from 16 residues. Germline-derived CDR1 and CDR2 are MNHEY and SMNVEV (reference sequence). DNA for the CDR3: TGTGCCAGCAGTAGCCTTCCCGGGACAGGAGATTCACCCCTCCACTTT. It codes for CASSSLPGTGDSPLHF.

The chain joins TRBV6-4 to TRBJ1-5; 7 nucleotides match TRBD1. The CDR3 totals 13 residues. Trimming took 11 bases from V and 4 from J; bases not matched to a gene: 8. The germline V gene encodes CDR1 MRHNA and CDR2 SNTAGT. The CDR3 reads CAPPGTANQPQHF. In DNA form, the CDR3 reads TGTGCCCCCCCCGGGACAGCAAATCAGCCCCAGCATTTT.

V is TRBV6-5 and J is TRBJ1-5; D unresolved. Deletions cut 3 bases from V and 6 bases from J, with 9 bases between. Germline CDR1 reads MNHEY; CDR2 reads SVGAGI. The CDR3 is 13 amino acids. The CDR3, as DNA: TGTGCCAGCAGTTATTATCTTTCTCAGCCCCAGCATTTT. Translating it yields CASSYYLSQPQHF.

This clone was observed a few times. V and J are TRBV23-1 and TRBJ1-2; weak D call: TRBD1 (6 bases). TRBV23-1 carries the ORF label, with uncertain function. The CDR3 totals 17 residues. Trimming removed 7 bases at V and 7 bases at J, with 28 bases between. The CDR3 here is CASTSIPRAGALGGYTF. CDR3 DNA: TGCGCCAGCACATCAATCCCAAGGGCAGGGGCTCTTGGTGGCTACACCTTC.

This chain uses TRBV6-6 with TRBJ2-2, with D unclear. Looked up from germline, CDR1 is MNHNY and CDR2 is SVGAGI (reference sequence). The CDR3 extends over 17 amino acids. Trimming took off 5 bases at V and 1 base at J, with 17 bases between the two ends. The CDR3 is CASSPYFQDWNTGELFF. The CDR3 region has the DNA TGTGCCAGCAGTCCTTACTTCCAGGATTGGAACACCGGGGAGCTGTTTTTT.

This chain links TRBV12-2 with TRBJ1-1. TRBV12-2 is a pseudogene. The CDR3 has 12 residues. This CDR3 is CASRPDRGEAFF. CDR3 nucleotide sequence: TGTGCAAGTCGCCCAGACCGGGGTGAAGCTTTCTTT.

The chain has TRBV27 and TRBJ2-3; 7 bases agree with TRBD1. The CDR3 extends over 14 amino acids. The germline CDR1 and CDR2 sequences are MNHEY and SMNVEV (reference sequence). V lost 8 bases, J lost 2 bases, and 7 bases stayed unmatched. For the CDR3, the DNA is TGTGCCAGCGCCGACAGGGCCCCCACAGATACGCAGTATTTT. It translates to CASADRAPTDTQYF.

On this clone itself: An end of the junction does not agree with germline; a read error may underlie this. This chain connects TRBV2 to TRBJ1-1, with a weak D call TRBD1 (6 bases). The germline gives CDR1 SNHLY, CDR2 FYNNEI. This CDR3 has 12 residues. Here the CDR3 reads CASSYTGREVLF. CDR3 DNA sequence: TGTGCCAGCAGCTATACAGGGCGCGAAGTTCTCTTT.

The J gene is TRBJ1-5, the V gene TRBV19, with D possibly matching TRBD1 (5 bases). The V gene's germline CDR1 is LNHDA and CDR2 SQIVND (reference sequence). Trimming took off 4 bases at V and 10 bases at J, with 14 bases between the two ends. The CDR3 contains 13 residues. The CDR3: CASSTYRYSPQHF. The CDR3 DNA reads TGTGCCAGTAGTACCTACAGGTATTCTCCCCAGCATTTT.

The rearrangement uses TRBV29-1 and TRBJ1-1; D ambiguous. The CDR3 is made up of 13 amino acids. CDR1 is SQVTM and CDR2 is ANQGSEA in the germline V gene. V shed 3 bases and J shed 5 bases, with 13 bases lying between them. DNA of the CDR3: TGCAGCGTTGACCCTTACAGCGGAACTGAAGCTTTCTTT. This gives the protein CSVDPYSGTEAFF. The variable domain in full, with the rest retrieved from reference TRBV29-1 and TRBJ1-1, is SAVISQKPSRDICQRGTSLTIQCQVDSQVTMMFWYRQQPGQSLTLIATANQGSEATYESGFVIDKFPISRPNLTFSTLTVSNMSPEDSSIYLCSVDPYSGTEAFFGQGTRLTVV.

This chain links TRBV5-1 with TRBJ1-1; 9 bases match TRBD1. Germline CDR1 is SGHRS and CDR2 is YFSETQ. The CDR3 is 14 amino acids. V was clipped by 5 bases and J by 2 bases; unmatched bases: 4. The CDR3 DNA follows: TGCGCCAGCAGAGAGACAGGGGGAAACACTGAAGCTTTCTTT. This encodes CASRETGGNTEAFF.

The chain employs TRBV7-6 and TRBJ1-5; maybe TRBD1 (6 bases). The CDR3 is 15 residues long. Trimming took 1 base from V and 3 from J, leaving 10 bases between them. CDR1 is SGHVS and CDR2 is FNYEAQ in the germline V gene. CDR3 residues: CASSLGRGFNQPQHF. The CDR3 DNA is TGTGCCAGCAGCTTAGGAAGGGGGTTCAATCAGCCCCAGCATTTT. Complete variable domain (other parts from reference TRBV7-6 and TRBJ1-5): GAGVSQSPRYKVTKRGQDVALRCDPISGHVSLYWYRQALGQGPEFLTYFNYEAQQDKSGLPNDRFSAERPEGSISTLTIQRTEQRDSAMYRCASSLGRGFNQPQHFGDGTRLSIL.

This clone appeared a single time. The V call is TRBV5-4, the J call TRBJ2-1; 10 nucleotides align to TRBD2. J was trimmed by 4 bases and V by 4 bases; bases with no gene match: 8. This CDR3 has 16 amino acids. The germline CDR1 and CDR2 sequences are SGHNT and YYREEE (reference sequence). The CDR3 protein is CASSPGTSDWYNEQFF. The CDR3 region has the DNA TGTGCCAGCAGCCCCGGGACTAGCGATTGGTACAATGAGCAGTTCTTC. Full variable domain (remainder filled in from reference TRBV5-4 and TRBJ2-1): ETGVTQSPTHLIKTRGQQVTLRCSSQSGHNTVSWYQQALGQGPQFIFQYYREEENGRGNFPPRFSGLQFPNYSSELNVNALELDDSALYLCASSPGTSDWYNEQFFGPGTRLTVL.

The J gene is TRBJ2-3, the V gene TRBV7-3; D might be TRBD2 (6 bases). This CDR3 is built from 14 residues. Trimming removed 2 bases at V and 5 bases at J, with 11 bases between. CDR1 and CDR2 (germline): SGHTA, FQGTGA. The CDR3 sequence: CASSLATGLDTQYF. The CDR3 DNA reads TGTGCCAGCAGCTTAGCAACGGGACTAGATACGCAGTATTTT.

The CDR3, as DNA: TGTGCCAGCAGCTCTGGACTAGCGGGGATCTACGAGCAGTACTTC. Protein sequence: CASSSGLAGIYEQYF. The chain is built from TRBV5-5 and TRBJ2-7; 12 bases fit TRBD2. The CDR3 length is 15 residues. Germline V gives CDR1 SGHKS, CDR2 YYEKEE (reference sequence). After removal of 3 bases from V and 3 bases from J, the junction contained 4 bases not matched to a gene.

J is TRBJ2-7 and V is TRBV4-2; 9 positions agree with TRBD1. Losses at the gene ends were 0 bases for V and 6 bases for J; bases not matched to a gene: 6. Per the germline V gene, CDR1 is LGHNA and CDR2 is YNFKEQ. This CDR3 is 15 amino acids long. The CDR3 loop is CASSQDRTGASEQYF. The CDR3 DNA reads TGTGCCAGCAGCCAAGACAGGACAGGGGCCTCCGAGCAGTACTTC.

There are a few counts of this clone. The chain has TRBV4-1 and TRBJ1-5; possibly TRBD1 for D (5 bases). Trimming removed 2 bases from V and 5 bases from J, with 13 bases in between. The length of the CDR3 is 15 residues. Per the germline V gene, CDR1 is MGHRA and CDR2 is YSYEKL. In DNA form, the CDR3 reads TGCGCCAGCAGCCAAATGCCCCAGGGTGATCAGCCCCAGCATTTT. Its translation is CASSQMPQGDQPQHF.